The 19 T cell receptor beta chains below all came from one sample that was sequenced in a study of beta chain features in type 1 diabetes. Study outcomes and limitations: Type 1 diabetes patients had TCRB CDR3s that were shorter (moderately but significantly so) in all four CD4+ subsets.

Since all of the isolated RNA was reverse transcribed, expressed TCRB transcripts were what got sequenced. The assay was immunoSEQ multiplex PCR, and TCRdb's table has in-frame clones only and misses some. Seen here are fewer than 450,000 clones, 13% observed once, and the top ten hold around 0.016%. What these receptors recognize is not known. The specimen sequenced was naive CD4+ T cells from blood. These receptors originate from a woman aged 18-35 years with type 1 diabetes.

The chain recombines TRBV6-5 with TRBJ2-1, with D perhaps matching TRBD1 (5 bases). Per germline, CDR1 MNHEY and CDR2 SVGAGI. V gave up 7 bases and J gave up 9 bases, with 16 bases separating them. CDR3 size: 13 residues. The CDR3 nucleotides read TGTGCCAGCAAAAGGGCAGGGCAGATTGAGCAGTTCTTC. Translation: CASKRAGQIEQFF.

The genes are TRBV4-1 and TRBJ2-1; 7 nucleotides match TRBD2. Germline CDR1 MGHRA, CDR2 YSYEKL. Trimming cost V 2 bases and J 5 bases; bases outside gene matches: 12. This CDR3 is 17 amino acids long. The CDR3 sequence: CASSQPRERDRNNEQFF. CDR3 nucleotides: TGCGCCAGCAGCCAACCCAGGGAGCGGGACCGAAACAATGAGCAGTTCTTC.

This chain uses TRBV19 with TRBJ1-2; TRBD1 agrees at 9 bases. V trimming: 9 bases; J trimming: 2 bases; junction bases outside the gene matches: 4. The CDR3 totals 13 residues. The germline V gene has CDR1 LNHDA and CDR2 SQIVND (reference sequence). This CDR3 reads CASIDRGNYGYTF. The CDR3 coding sequence is TGTGCCAGCATTGACAGGGGGAACTATGGCTACACCTTC.

The V gene is TRBV19, the J gene TRBJ2-1, with a tentative D call TRBD2 (7 bases). The germline V gene has CDR1 LNHDA and CDR2 SQIVND (reference sequence). CDR3 size: 15 residues. Trimming shortened V by 11 bases and J by 4 bases, and 21 bases separated the two germline ends. CDR3 sequence reads: CASARGGASYNEQFF. The CDR3 DNA follows: TGTGCCTCCGCTAGGGGGGGAGCGTCGTACAATGAGCAGTTCTTC.

This clone was seen a handful of times. V gene TRBV4-1 combines with J gene TRBJ1-1; no firm D call. Germline V gene lookup returns CDR1 MGHRA and CDR2 YSYEKL. The CDR3 loop spans 14 amino acids. V lost 1 base and J lost 7, with 13 bases in between. CDR3 residues: CASSQVEAKLEAFF. The CDR3 bases are TGCGCCAGCAGCCAAGTCGAGGCGAAGCTTGAAGCTTTCTTT.

The chain couples TRBV7-8 to TRBJ2-1; 11 bases map to TRBD2. CDR1 and CDR2 from the germline V gene are SGHVS and FQNEAQ. The CDR3 extends over 13 amino acids. Losses at the gene ends were 2 bases for V and 14 bases for J; bases not matched to a gene: 5. The CDR3 reads CASSLQVSGREFF. DNA of the CDR3: TGTGCCAGCAGCTTACAGGTTAGCGGGAGGGAGTTCTTC.

A few counts support this clone. The chain carries TRBV7-9 and TRBJ2-2; the match to TRBD1 covers 7 bases. Germline V lookup: CDR1 SEHNR, CDR2 FQNEAQ (reference sequence). The CDR3 contains 14 residues. The V gene end was trimmed by 2 bases and the J gene end by 5 bases; junction bases not matched to a gene: 2. CDR3 loop: CASSLNRGTGELFF. For the CDR3, the DNA is TGTGCCAGCAGCTTAAACAGGGGAACCGGGGAGCTGTTTTTT. The full variable domain, its missing parts supplied by reference TRBV7-9 and TRBJ2-2, is DTGVSQNPRHKITKRGQNVTFRCDPISEHNRLYWYRQTLGQGPEFLTYFQNEAQLEKSRLLSDRFSAERPKGSFSTLEIQRTEQGDSAMYLCASSLNRGTGELFFGEGSRLTVL.

In this sample, this clone turned up a few times. The chain couples TRBV9 to TRBJ2-1, with D uncertain. The germline CDR1 and CDR2 sequences are SGDLS and YYNGEE. V gave up 0 bases and J gave up 16 bases, with 17 bases separating them. This CDR3 has 13 residues. The CDR3 sequence: CASSVESRFPYFF. The CDR3 DNA is TGTGCCAGCAGCGTAGAGAGCCGTTTTCCGTACTTCTTC.

This clone occurred once. The chain couples TRBV10-3 to TRBJ1-1; possibly TRBD1 for D (5 bases). CDR3 length: 14 residues. Germline-derived CDR1 and CDR2 are ENHRY and SYGVKD. Trimming shortened V by 2 bases and J by 2 bases, and 9 bases separated the two germline ends. The CDR3 DNA is TGTGCCATCAGTGAGCTGACAGCTAACACTGAAGCTTTCTTT. Translating it yields CAISELTANTEAFF.

The J gene is TRBJ1-5, the V gene TRBV30; 7 bases align to TRBD1. CDR1 and CDR2 (germline): GTSNPN, SVGIG (reference sequence). J gave up 5 bases and V 8 bases, and 9 bases lay outside the gene matches. The length of the CDR3 is 13 residues. For the CDR3, the DNA is TGTGCCACCCAGGGGGAGATGGATCAGCCCCAGCATTTT. It translates to CATQGEMDQPQHF.

As DNA, the CDR3 is TGTGCCAGTACACCCATTCACCTACAGCCCCAGCATTTT. It is translated as CASTPIHLQPQHF. The chain joins TRBV19 to TRBJ1-5, with D hard to call. CDR3 size: 13 residues. Germline V CDR1 and CDR2: LNHDA, SQIVND (reference sequence). Trimming stripped 7 bases from V and 7 bases from J, with 14 bases between.

The chain carries TRBV28 and TRBJ1-5; the match to TRBD1 covers 9 bases. This CDR3 has 14 amino acids. The V gene's germline CDR1 is MDHEN and CDR2 SYDVKM. J was trimmed by 5 bases and V by 6 bases; bases with no gene match: 5. The CDR3 bases are TGTGCCAGCAGAGACAACAGGGGGCATCAGCCCCAGCATTTT. Its protein product is CASRDNRGHQPQHF.

This clone was counted a few times. V usage is TRBV15 and J usage is TRBJ2-1, with 8 bases aligning to TRBD1. V shed 5 bases and J 1 base; nucleotides not matched to a gene: 4. There are 15 residues in the CDR3. The germline gives CDR1 LNHNV, CDR2 YYDKDF (reference sequence). Here the CDR3 reads CATSDRTGSYNEQFF. CDR3 nucleotides: TGTGCCACCAGCGATAGGACAGGGTCCTACAATGAGCAGTTCTTC.

The chain couples TRBV27 to TRBJ2-3, with TRBD2 identical over 12 bases. Per the germline V gene, CDR1 is MNHEY and CDR2 is SMNVEV (reference sequence). Trimming cost V 5 bases and J 3 bases; bases outside gene matches: 6. CDR3 length: 16 amino acids. The CDR3 here is CASSPLAGGGTDTQYF. The CDR3 bases are TGTGCCAGCAGTCCACTAGCGGGAGGAGGGACAGATACGCAGTATTTT.

V is TRBV7-9 and J is TRBJ2-1; 11 positions match TRBD2. This CDR3 contains 15 residues. Losses at the gene ends were 5 bases for V and 10 bases for J; bases not matched to a gene: 10. The V gene's germline CDR1 is SEHNR and CDR2 FQNEAQ (reference sequence). The CDR3, as DNA: TGTGCCAGCAGCCGAGGAGTAGCGGGAGGGGGGGAGCAGTTCTTC. Its protein is CASSRGVAGGGEQFF.

This clone has only a few counts. The chain carries TRBV27 and TRBJ1-2; 8 bases are a match to TRBD1. Germline values: CDR1 MNHEY, CDR2 SMNVEV (reference sequence). V trimming: 6 bases; J trimming: 2 bases; junction bases outside the gene matches: 11. This CDR3 is 16 amino acids long. The CDR3 loop is CASSRDRTVLNYGYTF. In DNA form, the CDR3 reads TGTGCCAGCAGCAGGGACAGGACTGTGCTCAACTATGGCTACACCTTC.

The rearrangement links TRBV5-8 to TRBJ2-7, with TRBD1 matching over 7 bases. With V trimmed by 2 bases and J by 0 bases, 2 bases remained unmatched. The CDR3 runs 14 residues. Germline V gives CDR1 SGHTS, CDR2 YDEGEE. CDR3 nucleotide sequence: TGTGCCAGCAGCTTCTGGACAGGCTCCTACGAGCAGTACTTC. This translates into CASSFWTGSYEQYF.

V and J are TRBV29-1 and TRBJ1-5; D is perhaps TRBD1 (6 bases). The CDR3 runs 16 residues. The germline V gene encodes CDR1 SQVTM and CDR2 ANQGSEA. Deletions cut 6 bases from V and 7 bases from J, with 25 bases between. The CDR3 sequence is CSVVFCGTPEVQPQHF. In DNA form, the CDR3 reads TGCAGCGTCGTATTTTGTGGGACACCGGAGGTCCAGCCCCAGCATTTT.

The V and J genes are TRBV5-1 and TRBJ2-1; D perhaps matches TRBD2 (6 bases). Germline V gives CDR1 SGHRS, CDR2 YFSETQ. This CDR3 is 15 amino acids long. Trimming took off 4 bases at V and 1 base at J, with 12 bases between the two ends. The CDR3 DNA is TGCGCCAGCAGCGCAGGGACTGAGTCCTACAATGAGCAGTTCTTC. Its translation is CASSAGTESYNEQFF.